The clone carrying this TCR beta chain was observed a handful of times. The data stem from a study of blood T cell repertoires in COVID-19. Study-wide background: Italy, Spain and the United States were the sources of the convalescent and acute COVID-19 samples. PBMCs, B-cell-depleted T cells, or T cells provided the cDNA or gDNA that made up the material.

Original methodology: Amplification of reference gene primers provided the estimated nucleated cell counts. Method: immunoSEQ multiplex PCR; TCRdb's copy keeps in-frame clones and lacks some. V and J calls and clone size are copied from that table; D and trimming were computed from the DNA. Of more than 300,000 clones in the sample, roughly nine tenths were seen once. Per germline, CDR1 MGHRA and CDR2 YSYEKL. Trimming pared 2 bases from V and 11 bases from J, leaving 15 bases between. CDR3 length: 13 amino acids. Sequences were obtained from peripheral blood. The receptor was derived from a man between 18 and 35 years old who had recovered from COVID-19. The chain employs TRBV4-1 and TRBJ1-1, with D possibly TRBD1 on 6 matching bases. The CDR3 reads CASSQTTGSRAFF. The CDR3 bases are TGCGCCAGCAGCCAAACTACAGGGTCGCGGGCTTTCTTT.